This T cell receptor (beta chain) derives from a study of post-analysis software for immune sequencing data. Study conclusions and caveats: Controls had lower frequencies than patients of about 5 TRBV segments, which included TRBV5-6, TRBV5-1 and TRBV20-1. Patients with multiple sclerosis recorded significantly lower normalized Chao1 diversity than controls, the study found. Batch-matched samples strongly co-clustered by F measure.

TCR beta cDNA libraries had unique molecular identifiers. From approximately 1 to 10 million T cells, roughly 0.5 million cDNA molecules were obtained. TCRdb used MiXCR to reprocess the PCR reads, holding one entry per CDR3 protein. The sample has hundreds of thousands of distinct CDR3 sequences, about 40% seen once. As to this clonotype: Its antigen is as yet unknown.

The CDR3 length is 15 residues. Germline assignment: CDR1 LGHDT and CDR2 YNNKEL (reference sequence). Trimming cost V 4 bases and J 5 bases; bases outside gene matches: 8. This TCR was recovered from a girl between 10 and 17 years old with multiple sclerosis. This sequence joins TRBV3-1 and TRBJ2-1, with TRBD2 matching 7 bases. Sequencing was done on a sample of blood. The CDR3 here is CASSPHGLADNEQFF. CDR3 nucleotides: TGTGCCAGCAGCCCCCACGGGCTAGCGGACAATGAGCAGTTCTTC.